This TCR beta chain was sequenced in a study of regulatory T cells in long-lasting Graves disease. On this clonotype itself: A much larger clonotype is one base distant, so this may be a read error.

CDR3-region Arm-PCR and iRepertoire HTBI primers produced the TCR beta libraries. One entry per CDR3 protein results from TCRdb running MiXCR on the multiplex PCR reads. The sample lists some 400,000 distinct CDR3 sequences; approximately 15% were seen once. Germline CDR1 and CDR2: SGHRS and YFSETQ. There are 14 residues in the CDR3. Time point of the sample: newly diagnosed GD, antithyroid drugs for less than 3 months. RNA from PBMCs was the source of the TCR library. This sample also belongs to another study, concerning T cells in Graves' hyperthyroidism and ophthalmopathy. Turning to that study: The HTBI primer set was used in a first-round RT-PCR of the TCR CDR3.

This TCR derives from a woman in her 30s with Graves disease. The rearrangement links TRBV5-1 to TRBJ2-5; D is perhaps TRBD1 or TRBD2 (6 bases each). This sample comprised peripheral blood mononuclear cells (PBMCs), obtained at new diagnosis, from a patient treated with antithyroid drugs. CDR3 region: CTSCLGGGQETQYF. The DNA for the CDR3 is TGCACCAGCTGTTTGGGGGGCGGCCAAGAGACCCAGTACTTC. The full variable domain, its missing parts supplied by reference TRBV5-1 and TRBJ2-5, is KAGVTQTPRYLIKTRGQQVTLSCSPISGHRSVSWYQQTPGQGLQFLFEYFSETQRNKGNFPGRFSGRQFSNSRSEMNVSTLELGDSALYLCTSCLGGGQETQYFGPGTRLLVL.